This T cell receptor (beta chain) originates from a study of cytomegalovirus exposure and HLA in healthy donors. Study observations and caveats: The investigators catalogued 150 or so TCR beta chains as cytomegalovirus-associated.

Assay used: immunoSEQ multiplex PCR; TCRdb lists only in-frame clones, some missing. The table records about 160,000 clones, roughly 89% of them present only once. V gave up 6 bases and J gave up 5 bases, with 19 bases separating them. Germline V CDR1 and CDR2: ENHRY, SYGVKD. The CDR3 has 15 residues. As concerns this clone: Its specificity is not known.

The donors were part of the validation cohort, which consisted of roughly 110 subjects and was separate from the first cohort of hundreds of subjects. This receptor was taken from a man aged 18 to 29 in good health and CMV-seropositive. The specimen sequenced was PBMCs. The gene calls are TRBV10-3 and TRBJ2-5, with D maybe TRBD2 (5 bases). The CDR3 spells CAISGSGSMEETQYF. As DNA, the CDR3 is TGTGCCATCAGCGGCAGCGGCTCTATGGAGGAGACCCAGTACTTC.